This T cell receptor beta chain was recovered during a study of shared clonotypes between healthy human individuals. Whole-study results and caveats: A reduction in generation probabilities was seen for non-shared clonotypes relative to those shared by all four donors. Even with large depth, rarefaction showed that sorted-subset sequencing was incomplete.

Germline V lookup: CDR1 MNHEY, CDR2 SMNVEV (reference sequence). V shed 6 bases, J shed 5 bases, and the junction held 7 bases outside the gene matches. This CDR3 has 14 amino acids. Terminally differentiated effector memory CD45RA+ cells were excluded from the naive CD8 cells, which were CD45RO-negative and positively selected for CCR7. In regard to this clone: Its antigen is not known.

The protocol was immunoSEQ multiplex PCR, while the TCRdb copy is restricted to in-frame clones and leaves out a portion. Of fewer than 800,000 clones listed, about 90% were seen once; the top ten hold roughly 22%. The sample taken for sequencing was naive CD8+ T cells sorted from blood. The chain recombines TRBV27 with TRBJ2-7, with TRBD2 matching 10 bases. This receptor was identified in a man under 40 in good health. DNA for the CDR3: TGTGCCAGCAGCTATCGCAGCGGGAGGGACGAGCAGTACTTC. This codes for CASSYRSGRDEQYF.